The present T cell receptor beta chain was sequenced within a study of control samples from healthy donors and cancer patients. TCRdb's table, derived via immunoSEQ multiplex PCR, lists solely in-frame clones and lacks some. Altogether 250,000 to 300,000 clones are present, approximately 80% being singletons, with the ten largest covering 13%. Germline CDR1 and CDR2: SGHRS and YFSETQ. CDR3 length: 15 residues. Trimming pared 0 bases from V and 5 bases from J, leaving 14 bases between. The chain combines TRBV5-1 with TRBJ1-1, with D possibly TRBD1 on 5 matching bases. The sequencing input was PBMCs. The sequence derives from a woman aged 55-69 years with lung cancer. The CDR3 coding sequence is TGCGCCAGCAGCTTGGCGGCAGGACATGGGACTGAAGCTTTCTTT. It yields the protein CASSLAAGHGTEAFF.